The rows below give T cell receptor beta chains drawn from one sample of a study of PD-1 blockade in classical Hodgkin lymphoma. Here immunoSEQ multiplex PCR was the method, and the copy in TCRdb shows in-frame clones only, minus some. The sample records fewer than 90,000 clones, about 92% being singletons. Sequences were derived from peripheral blood mononuclear cells (PBMCs), sampled at baseline. All receptors come from a human donor with classical Hodgkin lymphoma. Each CDR3 is given with its conserved first and last residue. The D gene is left open where the match is weak. Expanded clones get a size class; other rows say once, few or many, or leave the size out.

clone_size,v_call,j_call,d_call,cdr3_aa,cdr3_nt
NA,TRBV19,TRBJ2-1,TRBD2,CASSILASGTYNEQFF,TGTGCCAGTAGTATCCTAGCTAGCGGGACTTACAATGAGCAGTTCTTC
NA,TRBV2,TRBJ2-7,NA,CASSVPGGTYEQYF,TGTGCCAGCAGTGTCCCGGGCGGAACCTACGAGCAGTACTTC
NA,TRBV15,TRBJ2-2,NA,CATSTVRGPGELFF,TGTGCCACCAGCACTGTCAGGGGTCCCGGGGAGCTGTTTTTT
NA,TRBV6-5,TRBJ2-1,NA,CASSYSKGQQQFF,TGTGCCAGCAGTTACTCGAAGGGCCAGCAGCAGTTCTTC
NA,TRBV7-9,TRBJ1-1,TRBD1,CASSSTGIEAFF,TGTGCCAGCAGCTCGACAGGGATTGAAGCTTTCTTT
NA,TRBV4-2,TRBJ2-1,TRBD2,CASSSQGGTSGYNEQFF,TGTGCCAGCAGCTCGCAAGGAGGAACTAGCGGCTACAATGAGCAGTTCTTC
NA,TRBV19,TRBJ1-6,NA,CASRQGGWNNSPLHF,TGTGCCAGTAGACAGGGAGGCTGGAATAATTCACCCCTCCACTTT
NA,TRBV19,TRBJ2-7,NA,CASSISWMGRLNYAF,TGTGCCAGTAGTATTTCGTGGATGGGCCGTCTGAATTATGCATTC
NA,TRBV6-5,TRBJ2-5,NA,CASSPGAVQETQYF,TGTGCCAGCAGTCCAGGGGCAGTCCAAGAGACCCAGTACTTC
NA,TRBV5-6,TRBJ1-2,TRBD1,CASSLRGNRGLNYGYTF,TGTGCCAGCAGCTTGAGGGGAAACAGGGGGCTAAACTATGGCTACACCTTC
NA,TRBV27,TRBJ1-3,NA,CASSYRGPGNTIYF,TGTGCCAGCAGTTATCGGGGGCCAGGAAACACCATATATTTT
NA,TRBV27,TRBJ1-1,TRBD1,CASSLIGTGAEAFF,TGTGCCAGCAGTTTAATCGGGACAGGGGCTGAAGCTTTCTTT
NA,TRBV10-3,TRBJ2-7,TRBD2,CAYLASGDYEQYF,TGTGCCTACTTGGCTAGCGGGGACTACGAGCAGTACTTC
NA,TRBV7-3,TRBJ2-1,TRBD2,CASRPTSGTMNEQFF,TGTGCCAGCAGGCCTACTAGCGGGACAATGAATGAGCAGTTCTTC
once,TRBV27,TRBJ2-7,NA,CASSAGPTYRVVHEQYF,TGTGCCAGCAGTGCAGGCCCGACGTACAGGGTTGTCCACGAGCAGTACTTC
NA,TRBV6-5,TRBJ1-3,NA,CASSYSTSSGNTIYF,TGTGCCAGCAGTTACTCGACCTCCTCTGGAAACACCATATATTTT
NA,TRBV6-1,TRBJ2-3,NA,CASSEAQRSTDTQYF,TGTGCCAGCAGTGAAGCACAGCGGAGCACAGATACGCAGTATTTT
NA,TRBV6-6,TRBJ2-2,NA,CASSYRDINTGELFF,TGTGCCAGCAGTTACAGGGACATAAACACCGGGGAGCTGTTTTTT
NA,TRBV6-1,TRBJ2-7,NA,CASSENYEQYF,TGTGCCAGCAGTGAAAACTACGAGCAGTACTTC
NA,TRBV7-9,TRBJ2-1,NA,CASSPTFFSGEQFF,TGTGCCAGCAGCCCTACCTTTTTCTCCGGTGAGCAGTTCTTC
NA,TRBV6-1,TRBJ2-7,NA,CSTGEVPYEQYF,TGTTCTACCGGGGAGGTGCCATACGAGCAGTACTTC
NA,TRBV7-9,TRBJ1-4,TRBD1,CASRSGELTGNEKLFF,TGTGCCAGCCGCTCCGGGGAATTGACAGGGAATGAAAAACTGTTTTTT
NA,TRBV11-1,TRBJ2-5,NA,CASSPSVGEEGQETQYF,TGTGCCAGCAGCCCCTCGGTAGGGGAGGAGGGCCAAGAGACCCAGTACTTC
NA,TRBV1,TRBJ2-3,NA,CTSSHPRGGSGSNTQYF,TGCACCAGCAGCCACCCACGGGGGGGAAGCGGGAGCAATACGCAGTATTTT
NA,TRBV27,TRBJ2-7,NA,CASSRPGLANSYEQYF,TGTGCCAGCAGTCGACCAGGGCTAGCAAACTCCTACGAGCAGTACTTC
NA,TRBV19,TRBJ2-3,TRBD2,CASSILAGLNSQYF,TGTGCCAGTAGTATATTAGCGGGACTCAATTCGCAGTATTTT
once,TRBV14,TRBJ2-2,NA,CASSQDTGELFF,TGTGCCAGCAGCCAAGACACCGGGGAGCTGTTTTTT
NA,TRBV30,TRBJ1-4,TRBD1,CAWEAGTGSEKLFF,TGTGCCTGGGAAGCCGGGACAGGGAGTGAAAAACTGTTTTTT